The rows below give T cell receptor beta chains drawn from one sample of a study of blood T cell repertoires in COVID-19. Generated by immunoSEQ multiplex PCR, the TCRdb table keeps only in-frame clones and is missing some. Found here are about 270,000 clones, approximately 89% of them singletons; the top ten hold approximately 9.4%. Input material: peripheral blood. These receptors came from a man aged 40-55 years who had recovered from COVID-19. The CDR3 runs from the conserved cysteine through the conserved F or W. The order of the fields is CDR3 length, clone size, J gene, V gene, D gene, CDR3 protein, CDR3 DNA. The D gene is left open where the match is weak. Clone size appears in some rows only: once, few, many, or a class for an expanded clone.

>13|-|TRBJ1-2|TRBV6-5|-
CASSRGQNYGYTF
TGTGCCAGCAGTCGAGGGCAGAACTATGGCTACACCTTC
>16|-|TRBJ1-3|TRBV28|-
CASSFPGHPSGNTIYF
TGTGCCAGCAGTTTTCCAGGGCACCCCTCTGGAAACACCATATATTTT
>15|few|TRBJ2-7|TRBV5-1|TRBD1
CASSLPRDSSYEQYF
TGCGCCAGCAGCTTGCCCCGGGACAGCTCCTACGAGCAGTACTTC
>15|-|TRBJ2-7|TRBV6-6|-
CASSYASRGSYEQYF
TGTGCCAGCAGTTACGCTAGCAGAGGGTCCTACGAGCAGTACTTC
>13|-|TRBJ1-5|TRBV5-6|TRBD1
CASSAGGGQPQHF
TGTGCCAGCAGCGCAGGGGGCGGTCAGCCCCAGCATTTT
>17|-|TRBJ2-5|TRBV7-9|TRBD2
CASSLWASGRYFETQYF
TGTGCCAGCAGCTTATGGGCTAGCGGGAGATACTTTGAGACCCAGTACTTC
>11|-|TRBJ2-1|TRBV6-2/TRBV6-3|-
CASSSNNEQFF
TGTGCCAGCAGTTCCAACAATGAGCAGTTCTTC
>12|-|TRBJ2-3|TRBV6-5|TRBD1
CASRRGPDTQYF
TGTGCCAGTCGCAGGGGGCCAGATACGCAGTATTTT
>16|-|TRBJ2-1|TRBV9|TRBD2
CASSGGHGLAVNEQFF
TGTGCCAGCAGCGGGGGCCACGGCCTAGCGGTCAATGAGCAGTTCTTC
>14|-|TRBJ1-2|TRBV7-9|-
CASSLEGGYYGYTF
TGTGCCAGCAGCTTAGAGGGGGGGTACTATGGCTACACCTTC
>15|-|TRBJ1-4|TRBV15|TRBD1
CATSKNTGDWEKLFF
TGTGCCACCAGCAAAAATACAGGGGATTGGGAAAAACTGTTTTTT
>16|-|TRBJ2-2|TRBV18|TRBD2
CASSLYTSGSTGELFF
TGTGCCAGCTCACTGTACACTAGCGGGAGCACCGGGGAGCTGTTTTTT
>13|-|TRBJ1-1|TRBV5-4|TRBD1
CASRRQGGTEAFF
TGTGCCAGCAGGAGACAGGGGGGCACTGAAGCTTTCTTT
>15|-|TRBJ2-1|TRBV6-5|TRBD2
CASRVLAGGPREQFF
TGTGCCAGCAGGGTACTAGCGGGAGGGCCCCGCGAGCAGTTCTTC
>15|-|TRBJ2-2|TRBV4-1|TRBD1
CASSQRDRNTGELFF
TGCGCCAGCAGCCAAAGGGACAGAAACACCGGGGAGCTGTTTTTT
>15|-|TRBJ2-2|TRBV5-1|TRBD2
CASSLTSGLTGELFF
TGCGCCAGCAGCTTGACTAGCGGTCTGACCGGGGAGCTGTTTTTT
>12|-|TRBJ2-5|TRBV5-1|-
CASSNPPGTQYF
TGCGCCAGCAGCAATCCCCCGGGGACCCAGTACTTC
>12|-|TRBJ2-7|TRBV30|-
CAVQQATYEQYF
TGTGCTGTCCAACAGGCTACCTACGAGCAGTACTTC
>13|-|TRBJ2-7|TRBV7-2|-
CATVGGPTYEQYF
TGTGCCACCGTTGGAGGGCCAACCTACGAGCAGTACTTC
>20|-|TRBJ2-3|TRBV14|TRBD2
CASSQDSTSGSSWVTDTQYF
TGTGCCAGCAGCCAAGATTCAACTAGCGGGAGCAGTTGGGTGACAGATACGCAGTATTTT
>15|-|TRBJ2-7|TRBV24-1|-
CATTEMGAWRYEQYF
TGTGCCACCACCGAAATGGGGGCCTGGCGCTACGAGCAGTACTTC
>14|-|TRBJ2-7|TRBV24-1|-
CATSDLFPVYEQYF
TGTGCCACCAGTGATTTGTTTCCGGTCTACGAGCAGTACTTC
>14|-|TRBJ1-1|TRBV29-1|-
CSVESRQFGAEAFF
TGCAGCGTTGAAAGCCGGCAATTCGGGGCTGAAGCTTTCTTT
>14|-|TRBJ2-1|TRBV14|-
CASSQDILASEQFF
TGTGCCAGCAGCCAAGATATCCTGGCTAGTGAGCAGTTCTTC
>17|-|TRBJ1-3|TRBV18|TRBD1
CATLGSRTGHSGNTIYF
TGTGCCACCCTAGGGAGCCGGACAGGGCACTCTGGAAACACCATATATTTT
>12|-|TRBJ2-2|TRBV24-1|-
CATSERAGELFF
TGTGCCACCAGTGAGCGGGCCGGGGAGCTGTTTTTT
>14|-|TRBJ2-7|TRBV27|TRBD2
CASSSLAGGLEQYF
TGTGCCAGCAGTTCGTTAGCGGGGGGGCTCGAGCAGTACTTC
>12|-|TRBJ2-7|TRBV16|-
CASSHSRYEQYF
TGTGCCAGCAGCCATAGTCGGTACGAGCAGTACTTC
>10|-|TRBJ1-3|TRBV2|-
CASLLNTIYF
TGTGCCAGCCTCCTAAACACCATATATTTT
>16|-|TRBJ2-1|TRBV29-1|TRBD1
CSVEIRTGGTYNEQFF
TGCAGCGTTGAAATCCGGACAGGGGGCACCTACAATGAGCAGTTCTTC
>16|-|TRBJ1-3|TRBV5-4|-
CASSYGLRDSGNTIYF
TGTGCCAGCAGCTATGGACTCAGAGACTCTGGAAACACCATATATTTT
>15|-|TRBJ2-2|TRBV18|TRBD1
CASSYRDRASGELFF
TGTGCCAGCTCATACCGGGACAGAGCTTCCGGGGAGCTGTTTTTT